This record concerns one T cell receptor (beta chain) sequence. The CDR3 totals 17 residues. Germline CDR1 SGHAT, CDR2 FQNNGV. V shed 1 base, J shed 1 base, and the junction held 10 bases outside the gene matches. This sample was included in a study of radiation and T cells in renal cell carcinoma. Clones were sequenced by immunoSEQ multiplex PCR, and TCRdb holds only the in-frame ones, with some missing. Among tens of thousands of clones listed, about four fifths were seen once. Time point noted: baseline pretreatment blood. Documented treatment: 15 Gy SBRT to primary tumor, nephrectomy 4 weeks later.

The sample here was blood, taken from a patient whose treatment included radiotherapy and nephrectomy. The TCR was taken from a man aged 55 to 70 with renal cell carcinoma. This chain connects TRBV11-2 to TRBJ2-7, with 7 bases identical to TRBD2. The CDR3 region is CASSLVYSGGESYEQYF. The CDR3 DNA reads TGTGCCAGCAGCTTAGTGTATTCGGGAGGTGAATCCTACGAGCAGTACTTC. The entire variable domain, with the rest obtained from reference TRBV11-2 and TRBJ2-7, is as follows: EAGVAQSPRYKIIEKRQSVAFWCNPISGHATLYWYQQILGQGPKLLIQFQNNGVVDDSQLPKDRFSAERLKGVDSTLKIQPAKLEDSAVYLCASSLVYSGGESYEQYFGPGTRLTVT.